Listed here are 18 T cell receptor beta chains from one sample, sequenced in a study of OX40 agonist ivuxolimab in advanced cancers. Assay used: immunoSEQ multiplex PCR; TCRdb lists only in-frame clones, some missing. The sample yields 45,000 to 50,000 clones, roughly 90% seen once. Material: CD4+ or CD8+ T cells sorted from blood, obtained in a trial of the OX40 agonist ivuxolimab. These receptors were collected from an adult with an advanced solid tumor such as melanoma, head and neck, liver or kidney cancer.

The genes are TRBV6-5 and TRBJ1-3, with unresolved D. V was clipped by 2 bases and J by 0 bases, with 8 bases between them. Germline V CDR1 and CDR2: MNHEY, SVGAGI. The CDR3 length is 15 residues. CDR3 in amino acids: CASSYAPGSGNTIYF. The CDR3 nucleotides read TGTGCCAGCAGTTACGCGCCAGGCTCTGGAAACACCATATATTTT.

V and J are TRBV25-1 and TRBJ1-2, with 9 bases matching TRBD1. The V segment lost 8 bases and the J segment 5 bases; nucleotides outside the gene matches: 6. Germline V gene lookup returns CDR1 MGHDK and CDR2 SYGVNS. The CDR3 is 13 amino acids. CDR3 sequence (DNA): TGTGCCAGCTGGGGGGGGACAGGGTATGGCTACACCTTC. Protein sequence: CASWGGTGYGYTF.

CDR3 DNA sequence: TGTGCCAGCAGCATCCCGAGGGCCGAGAGCGGGATGTACCAAGAGACCCAGTACTTC. It translates to CASSIPRAESGMYQETQYF. The V call is TRBV5-6, the J call TRBJ2-5, with 7 bases fitting TRBD2. Trimming at V came to 4 bases and at J to 0 bases, leaving 18 bases not matched to a gene. Germline lookup yields CDR1 SGHDT and CDR2 YYEEEE. The CDR3 length is 19 residues.

The CDR3 sequence: CAWRAPDRIFSGYTF. DNA of the CDR3: TGTGCCTGGAGGGCGCCGGACAGAATTTTCTCCGGCTACACCTTC. The V and J genes are TRBV30 and TRBJ1-2; D possibly corresponds to TRBD1 (6 bases). Germline lookup yields CDR1 GTSNPN and CDR2 SVGIG (reference sequence). This CDR3 has 15 amino acids. Trimming took off 3 bases at V and 8 bases at J, with 22 bases between the two ends.

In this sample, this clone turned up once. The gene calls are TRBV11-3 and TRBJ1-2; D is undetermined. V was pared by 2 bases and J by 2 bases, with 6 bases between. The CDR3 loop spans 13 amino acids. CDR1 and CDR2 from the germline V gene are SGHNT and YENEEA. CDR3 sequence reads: CASSLRRNYGYTF. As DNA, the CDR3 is TGTGCCAGCAGCTTAAGGAGGAACTATGGCTACACCTTC.

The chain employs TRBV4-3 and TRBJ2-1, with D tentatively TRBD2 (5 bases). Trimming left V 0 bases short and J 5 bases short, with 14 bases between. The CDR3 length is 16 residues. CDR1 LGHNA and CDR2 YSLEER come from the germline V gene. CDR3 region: CASSQERASRDNEQFF. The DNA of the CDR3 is TGCGCCAGCAGCCAAGAACGTGCTAGCCGTGACAATGAGCAGTTCTTC.

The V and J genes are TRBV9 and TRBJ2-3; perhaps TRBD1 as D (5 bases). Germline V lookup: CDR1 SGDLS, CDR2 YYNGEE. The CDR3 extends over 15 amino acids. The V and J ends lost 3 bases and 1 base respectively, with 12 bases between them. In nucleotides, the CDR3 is TGTGCCAGCAGCGCAGCTGACAGCCGCACAGATACGCAGTATTTT. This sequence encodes CASSAADSRTDTQYF. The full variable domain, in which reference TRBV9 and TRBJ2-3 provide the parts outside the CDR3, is DSGVTQTPKHLITATGQRVTLRCSPRSGDLSVYWYQQSLDQGLQFLIQYYNGEERAKGNILERFSAQQFPDLHSELNLSSLELGDSALYFCASSAADSRTDTQYFGPGTRLTVL.

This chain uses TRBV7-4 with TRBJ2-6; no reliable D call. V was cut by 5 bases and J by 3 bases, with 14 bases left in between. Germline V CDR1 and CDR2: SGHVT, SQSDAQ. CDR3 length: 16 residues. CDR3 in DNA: TGTGCCAGCAGCCCAAACCCGGGTGGTGGGGCCAACGTCCTGACTTTC. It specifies CASSPNPGGGANVLTF.

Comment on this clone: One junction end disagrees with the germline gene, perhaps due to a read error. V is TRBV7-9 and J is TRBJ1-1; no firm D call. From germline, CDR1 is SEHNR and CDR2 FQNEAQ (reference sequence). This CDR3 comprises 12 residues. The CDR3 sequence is CASSAGTSDAFF. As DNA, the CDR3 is TGTGCCAGCAGCGCGGGAACTTCTGATGCTTTCTTT.

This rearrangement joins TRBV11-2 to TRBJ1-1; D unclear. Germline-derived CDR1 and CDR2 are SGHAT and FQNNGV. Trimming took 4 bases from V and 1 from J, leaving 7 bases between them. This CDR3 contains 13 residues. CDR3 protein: CASSSISNTEAFF. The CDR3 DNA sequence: TGTGCCAGCAGCTCGATATCGAACACTGAAGCTTTCTTT.

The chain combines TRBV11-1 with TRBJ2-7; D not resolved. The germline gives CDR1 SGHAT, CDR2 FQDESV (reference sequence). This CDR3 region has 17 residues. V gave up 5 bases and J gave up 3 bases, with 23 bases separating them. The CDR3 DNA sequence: TGTGCCAGCAGCCCTCCCAATGGCGAGGCTGGGCTCTACGAGCAGTACTTC. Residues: CASSPPNGEAGLYEQYF.

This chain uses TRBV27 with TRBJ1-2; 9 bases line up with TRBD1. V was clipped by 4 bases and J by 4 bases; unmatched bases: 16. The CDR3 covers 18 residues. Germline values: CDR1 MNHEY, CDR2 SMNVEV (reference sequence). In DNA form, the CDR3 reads TGTGCCAGCAGTTCGTCGACTCCGGGACAGGGCGAGCCCTATGGCTACACCTTC. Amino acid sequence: CASSSSTPGQGEPYGYTF.

CDR3 protein: CASSIVGNYGYTF. As DNA, the CDR3 is TGTGCCAGTAGTATAGTCGGAAACTATGGCTACACCTTC. The rearrangement uses TRBV19 and TRBJ1-2; no reliable D call. The CDR3 totals 13 residues. V shed 1 base and J shed 2 bases, with 5 bases lying between them. CDR1 and CDR2 (germline): LNHDA, SQIVND (reference sequence).

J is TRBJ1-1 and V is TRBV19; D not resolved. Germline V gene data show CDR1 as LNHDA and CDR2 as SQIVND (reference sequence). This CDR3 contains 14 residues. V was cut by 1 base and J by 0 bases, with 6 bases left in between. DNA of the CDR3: TGTGCCAGTAGTATAGGAGTCGTGAACACTGAAGCTTTCTTT. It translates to CASSIGVVNTEAFF. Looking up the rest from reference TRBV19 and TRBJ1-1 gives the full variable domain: DGGITQSPKYLFRKEGQNVTLSCEQNLNHDAMYWYRQDPGQGLRLIYYSQIVNDFQKGDIAEGYSVSREKKESFPLTVTSAQKNPTAFYLCASSIGVVNTEAFFGQGTRLTVV.

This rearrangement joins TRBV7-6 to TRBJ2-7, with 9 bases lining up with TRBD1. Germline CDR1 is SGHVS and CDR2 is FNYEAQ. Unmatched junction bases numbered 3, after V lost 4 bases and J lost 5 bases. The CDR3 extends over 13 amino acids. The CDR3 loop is CASSSDRGHEQYF. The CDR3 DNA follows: TGTGCCAGCAGCTCGGACAGGGGACACGAGCAGTACTTC.

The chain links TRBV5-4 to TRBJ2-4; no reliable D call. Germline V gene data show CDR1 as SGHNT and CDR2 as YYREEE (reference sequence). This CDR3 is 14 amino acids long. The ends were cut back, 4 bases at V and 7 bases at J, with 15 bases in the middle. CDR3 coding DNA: TGTGCCAGCAGCCCGGGCCCCCTATCGAACATTCAGTACTTC. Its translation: CASSPGPLSNIQYF.

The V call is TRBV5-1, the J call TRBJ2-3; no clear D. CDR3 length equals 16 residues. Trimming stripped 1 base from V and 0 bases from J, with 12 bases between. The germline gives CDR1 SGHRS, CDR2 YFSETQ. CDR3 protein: CASSLKVIDSTDTQYF. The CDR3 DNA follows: TGCGCCAGCAGCTTGAAAGTAATCGACAGCACAGATACGCAGTATTTT.

In DNA, the CDR3 is TGCGCCAGCAGCCAAGATCGGACTAGCGGGAGCACAGATACGCAGTATTTT. This sequence encodes CASSQDRTSGSTDTQYF. V and J are TRBV4-3 and TRBJ2-3; the match to TRBD2 covers 11 bases. J lost 0 bases, V lost 0 bases, and 2 bases had no gene match. Germline lookup yields CDR1 LGHNA and CDR2 YSLEER. This CDR3 spans 17 amino acids.